The 22 T cell receptor beta chains presented below share a single source sample, sequenced in a study of CD8 T cells in ankylosing spondylitis. TCRdb reprocessed the 5' RACE reads with MiXCR, giving one entry per CDR3 protein. The repertoire holds 200,000 to 250,000 distinct CDR3 sequences, under 12% seen once, with about 19% in the top ten. The sequenced material came from blood, either unsorted or a sorted T cell fraction (not recorded which). Receptor source: a male donor with ankylosing spondylitis or in good health (not recorded which).

Ten or more counts support this clonotype. The CDR3 region is CSANGGTAYNEQFF. In DNA form, the CDR3 reads TGCAGTGCAAACGGCGGGACCGCCTACAATGAGCAGTTCTTC. The genes are TRBV20-1 and TRBJ2-1, with TRBD2 as a possible D gene (6 bases). V lost 6 bases and J lost 2, with 14 bases in between. Germline CDR1 DFQATT, CDR2 SNEGSKA (reference sequence). The CDR3 contains 14 residues.

This clonotype showed up many times. The J gene is TRBJ2-3, the V gene TRBV6-5, with 7 bases identical to TRBD1. V lost 2 bases, J lost 5 bases, and 7 bases stayed unmatched. Germline loops: CDR1 MNHEY, CDR2 SVGAGI. The CDR3 is 15 amino acids. DNA of the CDR3: TGTGCCAGCAGTTACCAGGCCGGACAGGTAGATACGCAGTATTTT. This encodes CASSYQAGQVDTQYF.

This clonotype occurred a few times. The CDR3 loop is CATSDLPAPTEMNTEAFF. CDR3 nucleotides: TGTGCCACCAGTGATTTGCCCGCCCCGACAGAAATGAACACTGAAGCTTTCTTT. This rearrangement joins TRBV24-1 to TRBJ1-1; D is perhaps TRBD1 (5 bases). V shed 0 bases and J shed 0 bases, with 16 bases lying between them. This CDR3 spans 18 amino acids. Germline assignment: CDR1 KGHDR and CDR2 SFDVKD.

This clonotype was detected ten times or more. The V gene is TRBV5-1, the J gene TRBJ2-1; 8 bases are shared with TRBD2. V shed 1 base and J 1 base; nucleotides not matched to a gene: 4. The CDR3 runs to 16 residues. CDR1 is SGHRS, CDR2 YFSETQ, per germline. CDR3 sequence reads: CASSLTGGGSYNEQFF. The CDR3 DNA sequence: TGCGCCAGCAGCTTGACCGGGGGGGGATCCTACAATGAGCAGTTCTTC.

The chain uses TRBV3-1 and TRBJ2-1, with TRBD2 matching over 9 bases. Germline V gives CDR1 LGHDT, CDR2 YNNKEL (reference sequence). V gave up 3 bases and J gave up 4 bases; unmatched junction bases: 4. CDR3 length: 15 residues. CDR3 DNA sequence: TGTGCCAGCAGCCAGATAGCGGGGGAATACAATGAGCAGTTCTTC. This codes for CASSQIAGEYNEQFF.

This clonotype was recorded at least ten times. The chain links TRBV12-3 or TRBV12-4 to TRBJ2-3, with D perhaps matching TRBD2 (5 bases). The CDR3 spans 13 residues. Trimming left V 1 base short and J 11 bases short, with 13 bases between. The CDR3 bases are TGTGCCAGCAGTTTAGTCCGGGATTGGGAGCAGTATTTT. This codes for CASSLVRDWEQYF.

V is TRBV6-1 and J is TRBJ2-1, with 11 bases aligning to TRBD1. CDR1 is MNHNS and CDR2 is SASEGT in the germline V gene. The J segment lost 3 bases and the V segment lost 7 bases, leaving 11 bases of the junction unmatched. CDR3 size: 17 residues. The chain's CDR3 is CASIGQGAKRNYNEQFF. The DNA for the CDR3 is TGTGCCAGCATAGGACAGGGGGCGAAGCGGAACTACAATGAGCAGTTCTTC.

V usage is TRBV7-8 and J usage is TRBJ1-1; D is perhaps TRBD1 (5 bases). V lost 5 bases and J 4 bases, leaving 20 bases between the germline ends. The CDR3 runs 16 residues. The V gene's germline CDR1 is SGHVS and CDR2 FQNEAQ. CDR3 sequence: CASSTLGGGTGTEAFF. The DNA of the CDR3 is TGTGCCAGCAGCACATTGGGGGGGGGTACCGGCACTGAAGCTTTCTTT. Full variable domain (rest looked up from reference TRBV7-8 and TRBJ1-1): GAGVSQSPRYKVAKRGQDVALRCDPISGHVSLFWYQQALGQGPEFLTYFQNEAQLDKSGLPSDRFFAERPEGSVSTLKIQRTQQEDSAVYLCASSTLGGGTGTEAFFGQGTRLTVV.

This clonotype occurred many times. The genes are TRBV29-1 and TRBJ2-1; 11 positions agree with TRBD2. CDR3 length: 15 amino acids. Germline CDR1 and CDR2: SQVTM and ANQGSEA. Trimming removed 7 bases from V and 2 bases from J; junction bases left unmatched: 7. CDR3 residues: CSAGLAGGPYNEQFF. Written as DNA, the CDR3 is TGCAGCGCTGGGCTAGCGGGGGGACCCTACAATGAGCAGTTCTTC.

The chain employs TRBV7-9 and TRBJ2-3; D unclear. From germline, CDR1 is SEHNR and CDR2 FQNEAQ (reference sequence). The CDR3 spans 16 residues. Trimming cost V 3 bases and J 2 bases, with 15 bases left between them. The CDR3 spells CASSLRIGRNTDTQYF. Here the CDR3 DNA reads TGTGCCAGCAGCTTGCGTATCGGCAGAAACACAGATACGCAGTATTTT. The whole variable domain, remainder taken from reference TRBV7-9 and TRBJ2-3, is DTGVSQNPRHKITKRGQNVTFRCDPISEHNRLYWYRQTLGQGPEFLTYFQNEAQLEKSRLLSDRFSAERPKGSFSTLEIQRTEQGDSAMYLCASSLRIGRNTDTQYFGPGTRLTVL.

The chain uses TRBV3-1 and TRBJ1-5; no reliable D call. V was trimmed by 1 base and J by 7 bases, leaving 17 bases between them. The CDR3 contains 16 residues. Germline values: CDR1 LGHDT, CDR2 YNNKEL (reference sequence). In DNA form, the CDR3 reads TGTGCCAGCAGCCAAGGTGACTGTGGCCCAAGGCAGCCCCAGCATTTT. It is translated as CASSQGDCGPRQPQHF.

With respect to this clonotype: At one of its ends the junction is not consistent with the germline gene, which may arise from a read error. V usage is TRBV5-1 and J usage is TRBJ2-2; D is perhaps TRBD2 (5 bases). CDR1 and CDR2 from the germline V gene are SGHRS and YFSETQ. This CDR3 has 15 residues. The CDR3 DNA sequence: TGCGCCAGCAGCTTGGGTGGGTCGAACACCGGGGAGCCGTTTTTT. Translation gives CASSLGGSNTGEPFF.

The chain carries TRBV12-3 or TRBV12-4 and TRBJ1-1; D possibly corresponds to TRBD1 (6 bases). The length of the CDR3 is 18 residues. CDR3 region: CTISPLNRESYGDTEAFF. The CDR3 nucleotides are TGTACCATCTCCCCCCTCAACAGGGAGTCTTACGGGGACACTGAAGCTTTCTTT.

In its sample, this clonotype was seen a few times. The V call is TRBV12-3 or TRBV12-4, the J call TRBJ1-5; the D gene is possibly TRBD1 (6 bases). Trimming stripped 6 bases from V and 0 bases from J, with 12 bases between. The CDR3 is 15 residues long. The CDR3 coding sequence is TGTGCCAGCAGAGGGGGAGGTGATAGCAATCAGCCCCAGCATTTT. Translating gives CASRGGGDSNQPQHF.

This clonotype was observed at least ten times. The chain joins TRBV7-9 to TRBJ1-3, with D possibly matching TRBD1 (6 bases). Germline V gene lookup returns CDR1 SEHNR and CDR2 FQNEAQ (reference sequence). The CDR3 contains 15 residues. V lost 5 bases to trimming and J lost 9 bases, with 20 bases between them. The CDR3 loop is CASSDRQDWEGTIYF. For the CDR3, the DNA is TGTGCCAGCAGCGACCGACAGGACTGGGAGGGCACCATATATTTT.

This sequence joins TRBV6-5 and TRBJ1-2, with TRBD1 identical over 8 bases. CDR1 and CDR2 (germline): MNHEY, SVGAGI. This CDR3 region has 15 residues. Losses at the gene ends were 6 bases for V and 1 base for J; bases not matched to a gene: 7. The CDR3 region is CASRYPGQVNYGYTF. CDR3 nucleotide sequence: TGTGCCAGCAGATACCCGGGACAGGTTAACTATGGCTACACCTTC.

This clonotype was counted ten times or more. This chain connects TRBV9 to TRBJ2-1; TRBD2 aligns across 13 bases. The length of the CDR3 is 16 residues. CDR1 and CDR2 (germline): SGDLS, YYNGEE. Trimming took 3 bases from V and 9 from J; bases not matched to a gene: 9. CDR3 region: CASSAPGLAGLGEQFF. The CDR3 nucleotides are TGTGCCAGCAGCGCTCCGGGACTAGCGGGGTTGGGTGAGCAGTTCTTC. Variable domain in full (rest from reference TRBV9 and TRBJ2-1): DSGVTQTPKHLITATGQRVTLRCSPRSGDLSVYWYQQSLDQGLQFLIQYYNGEERAKGNILERFSAQQFPDLHSELNLSSLELGDSALYFCASSAPGLAGLGEQFFGPGTRLTVL.

This clonotype was observed many times. The chain is built from TRBV20-1 and TRBJ1-6; D not resolved. Germline CDR1 DFQATT, CDR2 SNEGSKA (reference sequence). There are 13 residues in the CDR3. Trimming removed 1 base from V and 5 bases from J, with 6 bases in between. CDR3 in DNA: TGCAGTGCTAGAGGACGGAATAATTCACCCCTCCACTTT. Protein: CSARGRNNSPLHF.

This clonotype occurred a few times. The chain has TRBV29-1 and TRBJ2-7; possibly TRBD1 for D (6 bases). Germline V gene lookup returns CDR1 SQVTM and CDR2 ANQGSEA. V dropped 2 bases and J dropped 5 bases, with 16 bases sitting between them. The CDR3 runs to 14 residues. CDR3 nucleotides: TGCAGCGTTGAACCCCCGGGGACACCCCACGAGCAGTACTTC. Protein sequence: CSVEPPGTPHEQYF.

The chain carries TRBV12-3 or TRBV12-4 and TRBJ2-7, with 7 bases identical to TRBD2. J lost 3 bases, V lost 0 bases, and 2 bases had no gene match. CDR3 length: 14 residues. The CDR3 sequence is CASSLAGGIYEQYF. CDR3 sequence (DNA): TGTGCCAGCAGTTTAGCGGGGGGGATCTACGAGCAGTACTTC.

In the case of this clonotype: A junction boundary mismatches the germline segment, possibly from a read error. V is TRBV7-9 and J is TRBJ2-1, with 11 positions matching TRBD1. This CDR3 is built from 16 residues. Germline assignment: CDR1 SEHNR and CDR2 FQNEAQ (reference sequence). CDR3 in amino acids: CAGSLAWDRGVNEQFF. The DNA for the CDR3 is TGTGCCGGCAGCTTAGCGTGGGACAGGGGGGTAAATGAGCAGTTCTTC. The whole variable domain, filled in from reference TRBV7-9 and TRBJ2-1, reads DTGVSQNPRHKITKRGQNVTFRCDPISEHNRLYWYRQTLGQGPEFLTYFQNEAQLEKSRLLSDRFSAERPKGSFSTLEIQRTEQGDSAMYLCAGSLAWDRGVNEQFFGPGTRLTVL.

The chain links TRBV21-1 to TRBJ2-1; the listed D gene, TRBD1, was not tested against the DNA. TRBV21-1 is a known pseudogene. The CDR3 totals 15 residues. The CDR3 bases are TGTGCCAGCAGCATCCGGGACAGGGGGGACAATGAGCAGTTCTTC. Its protein product is CASSIRDRGDNEQFF.